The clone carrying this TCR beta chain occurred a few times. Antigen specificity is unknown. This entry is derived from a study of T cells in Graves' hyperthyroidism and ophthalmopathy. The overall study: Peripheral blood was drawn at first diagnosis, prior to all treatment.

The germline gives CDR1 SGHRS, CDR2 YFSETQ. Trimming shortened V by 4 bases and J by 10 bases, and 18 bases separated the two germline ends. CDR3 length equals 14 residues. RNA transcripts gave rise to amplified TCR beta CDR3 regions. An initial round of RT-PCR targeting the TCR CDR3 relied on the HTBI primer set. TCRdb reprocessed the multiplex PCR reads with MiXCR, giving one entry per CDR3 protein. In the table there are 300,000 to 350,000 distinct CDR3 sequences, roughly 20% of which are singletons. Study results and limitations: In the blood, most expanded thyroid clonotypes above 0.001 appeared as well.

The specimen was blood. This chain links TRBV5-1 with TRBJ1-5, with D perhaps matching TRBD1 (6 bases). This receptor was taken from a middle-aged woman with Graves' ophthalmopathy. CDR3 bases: TGCGCCAGCAGCCCGGATGGGGGCCGCTCCCCCCAGCATTTT. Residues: CASSPDGGRSPQHF.